These 10 T cell receptor beta chains share one sample of origin, sequenced in a study of read filtering for tumor transcriptome and immune sequencing. From around 0.4 ug of RNA, a library with molecular barcoded alpha/delta and beta/gamma adaptors was made. MiXCR, run by TCRdb on the reads, gives a single entry per CDR3 protein. Here the sample spans 40,000 to 50,000 distinct CDR3 sequences, around an eighth being singletons. Sample: a population of CD138-negative cells sorted from bone marrow. The source of these receptors is a donor aged 40 or over with multiple myeloma.

This clonotype has at least ten counts. Here the CDR3 DNA reads TGTGCCAGCAGTTTACTCTGGGGGCGGACTAATGAGCAGTTCTTC. Protein: CASSLLWGRTNEQFF. The J gene is TRBJ2-1, the V gene TRBV28, with D perhaps matching TRBD1 (6 bases). CDR3 size: 15 residues. The V and J ends lost 2 bases and 7 bases respectively, with 15 bases between them. Germline CDR1 is MDHEN and CDR2 is SYDVKM.

This clonotype was recorded many times. The chain carries TRBV7-2 and TRBJ2-1, with D tentatively TRBD1 (5 bases). The ends were cut back, 1 base at V and 6 bases at J, with 13 bases in the middle. CDR3 length equals 15 residues. Germline loops: CDR1 SGHTA, CDR2 FQGNSA. The CDR3 DNA is TGTGCCAGCAGCTTAGTTCCAGGGCAGCTCAATGAGCAGTTCTTC. This encodes CASSLVPGQLNEQFF.

This clonotype came up many times. The J gene is TRBJ1-2, the V gene TRBV7-9; no reliable D call. CDR1 and CDR2 from the germline V gene are SEHNR and FQNEAQ (reference sequence). The V end lost 5 bases, the J end lost 0 bases, and 13 bases lay between the germline ends. This CDR3 region has 15 residues. The CDR3 protein is CASSPPTPTNYGYTF. The CDR3, as DNA: TGTGCCAGCAGCCCTCCCACACCGACTAACTATGGCTACACCTTC. Combining the CDR3 with reference TRBV7-9 and TRBJ1-2 gives the whole variable domain DTGVSQNPRHKITKRGQNVTFRCDPISEHNRLYWYRQTLGQGPEFLTYFQNEAQLEKSRLLSDRFSAERPKGSFSTLEIQRTEQGDSAMYLCASSPPTPTNYGYTFGSGTRLTVV.

A word on this clonotype: This may stem from a read error, because a much larger clone lies one nucleotide away. The chain combines TRBV6-5 with TRBJ2-7; no firm D call. The germline CDR1 and CDR2 sequences are MNHEY and SVGAGI. CDR3 size: 12 residues. V lost 11 bases and J 0 bases, leaving 11 bases between the germline ends. For the CDR3, the DNA is TGTGCCGGCATCTCGAGCTCCTACGAGCAGTACTTC. It is translated as CAGISSSYEQYF.

This clonotype was detected a few times. This chain joins TRBV4-3 and TRBJ1-5, with D hard to call. V was cut by 2 bases and J by 4 bases, with 9 bases left in between. The CDR3 runs to 14 residues. Looked up from germline, CDR1 is LGHNA and CDR2 is YSLEER. DNA of the CDR3: TGCGCCAGCAGCCAAAGCTACACTAATCAGCCCCAGCATTTT. Amino acid sequence: CASSQSYTNQPQHF.

This clonotype was recorded many times. V is TRBV19 and J is TRBJ2-1, with 8 nucleotides matching TRBD2. The CDR3 has 15 residues. Per the germline V gene, CDR1 is LNHDA and CDR2 is SQIVND (reference sequence). The J segment lost 4 bases and the V segment lost 4 bases, leaving 6 bases of the junction unmatched. DNA for the CDR3: TGTGCCAGTAGTACGGGAGGGAAGAGATACAATGAGCAGTTCTTC. Translating it yields CASSTGGKRYNEQFF. Filled out from reference TRBV19 and TRBJ2-1, the complete variable domain reads DGGITQSPKYLFRKEGQNVTLSCEQNLNHDAMYWYRQDPGQGLRLIYYSQIVNDFQKGDIAEGYSVSREKKESFPLTVTSAQKNPTAFYLCASSTGGKRYNEQFFGPGTRLTVL.

Concerning this clonotype itself: This clone may be a read error of a much larger clone one base away. The chain couples TRBV5-4 to TRBJ2-3, with TRBD1 matching 7 bases. V lost 3 bases to trimming and J lost 0 bases; unmatched junction nucleotides: 7. The CDR3 runs to 16 residues. The germline CDR1 and CDR2 sequences are SGHNT and YYREEE (reference sequence). The CDR3: CASSSWQTGSTDTQYF. DNA of the CDR3: TGTGCCAGCAGCTCGTGGCAGACAGGGAGCACAGATACGCAGTATTTT.

This clonotype was recorded many times. The chain carries TRBV20-1 and TRBJ2-7, with 8 bases that match TRBD1. Germline trimming cut 3 bases from V and 2 bases from J; bases unmatched to any gene: 21. The length of the CDR3 is 19 residues. Germline lookup yields CDR1 DFQATT and CDR2 SNEGSKA (reference sequence). DNA of the CDR3: TGCAGTGCTAGCCCCCCTCCCGGGACAGGAACTCTAAAGACCTACGAGCAGTACTTC. Translated: CSASPPPGTGTLKTYEQYF.

This clonotype was detected ten times or more. This chain uses TRBV5-5 with TRBJ2-5; D possibly corresponds to TRBD1 (6 bases). CDR1 and CDR2 (germline): SGHKS, YYEKEE (reference sequence). The CDR3 totals 16 residues. With 3 bases removed from V and 5 bases from J, the gap between germline ends came to 20 bases. In DNA form, the CDR3 reads TGTGCCAGCAGCTCTCCCCGGGACACTAAAACGGAGACCCAGTACTTC. Encoded protein: CASSSPRDTKTETQYF.

The chain couples TRBV7-9 to TRBJ2-2; D is possibly TRBD1 (5 bases). This CDR3 region has 16 residues. Trimming removed 0 bases from V and 4 bases from J, with 12 bases in between. In germline, CDR1 is SEHNR, CDR2 FQNEAQ (reference sequence). The CDR3 loop reads CASSLAVGLSTGELFF. CDR3 coding DNA: TGTGCCAGCAGCTTAGCGGTGGGGCTGAGCACCGGGGAGCTGTTTTTT.